This T cell receptor (beta chain) was recorded in a study of T-cell memory formation after mild COVID-19. CDR1 and CDR2 from the germline V gene are SEHNR and FQNEAQ (reference sequence). V was shortened by 2 bases and J by 4 bases, with 12 bases between the two germline ends. The CDR3 sequence is 15 residues long. TCRdb used MiXCR to reprocess the 5' RACE reads, holding one entry per CDR3 protein. The table records 150,000 or so distinct CDR3 sequences, around 15% of them present only once. Overall study findings and caveats: The pre-infection memory compartment contained some responding clones, suggesting cross-reactive memory joined.

With respect to this clonotype: Its antigen is not known.

J is TRBJ1-3 and V is TRBV7-9, with D hard to call. The TCR sequence derives from an adult woman who had mild COVID-19 (a few samples of this study predate the infection). Cell type and time point are not known. Source material: PBMCs or a T cell subset sorted from them (not recorded which). Here the CDR3 DNA reads TGTGCCAGCAGCTTATCCAGGCATCTCGGAAACACCATATATTTT. Protein product: CASSLSRHLGNTIYF.